One sample yielded the 20 T cell receptor beta chains listed below, sequenced in a study of blood T cells in healthy people across ages. Next came a second PCR, run for about 7 to 12 cycles, which used a sample-barcoded 5' primer along with a J-beta primer mix. Using its own MiXCR run on the 5' RACE reads, TCRdb lists one record per CDR3 protein. The data contain some 1.7 million distinct CDR3 sequences, about 28% of them seen just once; the ten biggest clones take up about 8%. Sequences were obtained from blood. The receptors come from a woman aged 25 to 39 in good health.

The rearrangement joins TRBV6-5 to TRBJ1-4; no clear D. Looked up from germline, CDR1 is MNHEY and CDR2 is SVGAGI. Trimming left V 5 bases short and J 8 bases short, with 15 bases between. The CDR3 consists of 14 residues. CDR3 sequence reads: CASSPEEFVEKLFF. CDR3 in DNA: TGTGCCAGCAGTCCCGAGGAGTTTGTAGAAAAACTGTTTTTT.

About this clonotype: A much larger clone differs from this one at a single base, so this may be a read error. The chain combines TRBV15 with TRBJ2-5; a weak D match, TRBD2 (5 bases). V shed 5 bases and J shed 1 base, with 11 bases lying between them. CDR3 length: 14 amino acids. Germline values: CDR1 LNHNV, CDR2 YYDKDF (reference sequence). The CDR3 reads CATSGGQLQETQYF. Here the CDR3 DNA reads TGTGCCACCAGCGGAGGCCAGCTCCAAGAGACCCAGTACTTC.

This clonotype has at least ten counts. V usage is TRBV5-1 and J usage is TRBJ2-6; D remains ambiguous. Germline V gene data show CDR1 as SGHRS and CDR2 as YFSETQ. The CDR3 is 16 residues long. Trimming left V 0 bases short and J 0 bases short, with 7 bases between. The CDR3 spells CASSLGQISGANVLTF. The CDR3 DNA is TGCGCCAGCAGCTTGGGGCAGATCTCTGGGGCCAACGTCCTGACTTTC.

The chain joins TRBV20-1 to TRBJ2-7; tentatively, D is TRBD1 (6 bases). This CDR3 comprises 12 residues. V lost 6 bases, J lost 5 bases, and 14 bases lay in between. Germline CDR1 reads DFQATT; CDR2 reads SNEGSKA (reference sequence). CDR3: CSAPTGIDEQYF. In DNA, the CDR3 is TGCAGTGCACCCACAGGGATCGACGAGCAGTACTTC.

V usage is TRBV12-3 or TRBV12-4 and J usage is TRBJ2-1; TRBD1 matches 7 bases. The CDR3 sequence is 16 residues long. V lost 6 bases, J lost 0 bases, and 8 bases stayed unmatched. CDR3 in amino acids: CASSRGQASSYNEQFF. CDR3 bases: TGTGCCAGCAGCCGAGGACAGGCTAGCTCCTACAATGAGCAGTTCTTC.

The rearrangement joins TRBV28 to TRBJ1-3; no clear D. The length of the CDR3 is 15 residues. Deletions cut 7 bases from V and 0 bases from J, with 13 bases between. The germline V gene encodes CDR1 MDHEN and CDR2 SYDVKM. In DNA form, the CDR3 reads TGTGCCAGCATTTTCTATGGAGGCTCTGGAAACACCATATATTTT. It specifies CASIFYGGSGNTIYF.

J is TRBJ1-1 and V is TRBV5-1; D perhaps matches TRBD1 (5 bases). The CDR3 is 12 amino acids. Trimming stripped 0 bases from V and 11 bases from J, with 11 bases between. Germline lookup yields CDR1 SGHRS and CDR2 YFSETQ. The CDR3 DNA reads TGCGCCAGCAGCTTGGTGGCGGGGGTCGCTTTCTTT. Translating gives CASSLVAGVAFF.

The chain couples TRBV28 to TRBJ1-1; D is perhaps TRBD1 (6 bases). The germline gives CDR1 MDHEN, CDR2 SYDVKM. V lost 5 bases and J lost 0, with 16 bases in between. This CDR3 comprises 16 residues. The CDR3 nucleotides read TGTGCCAGCAGTCCTACGTTGGCAGGGGTGAACACTGAAGCTTTCTTT. Protein product: CASSPTLAGVNTEAFF.

This clonotype was seen a handful of times. The CDR3 reads CATSREGRAETQYF. The CDR3 coding sequence is TGTGCCACCAGCAGAGAGGGGAGGGCAGAGACCCAGTACTTC. This chain connects TRBV15 to TRBJ2-5, with 7 bases lining up with TRBD2. Trimming cost V 0 bases and J 4 bases; bases outside gene matches: 2. The CDR3 is 14 amino acids. In germline, CDR1 is LNHNV, CDR2 YYDKDF (reference sequence).

This clonotype was recorded a few times. At one end the junction does not follow the germline gene, possibly because of a read error. The chain's CDR3 is CASSGLAGDAQYF. DNA for the CDR3: TGTGCCAGCAGCGGACTAGCGGGAGATGCGCAGTATTTT. This chain connects TRBV27 to TRBJ2-3, with TRBD2 identical over 13 bases. CDR1 is MNHEY, CDR2 SMNVEV, per germline (reference sequence). The CDR3 is 13 amino acids.

V usage is TRBV6-2 or TRBV6-3 and J usage is TRBJ2-1, with D uncertain. V dropped 5 bases and J dropped 0 bases, with 20 bases sitting between them. This CDR3 comprises 18 residues. Germline V lookup: CDR1 MNHEY, CDR2 SVGEGT. CDR3 in DNA: TGTGCCAGCAGTACTTCTGGGCTCGAGCCGAGCTCCTACAATGAGCAGTTCTTC. This encodes CASSTSGLEPSSYNEQFF.

This chain joins TRBV12-3 or TRBV12-4 and TRBJ1-2, with 7 bases that match TRBD1. V was pared by 6 bases and J by 4 bases, with 8 bases of the junction left unmatched. The CDR3 spans 14 residues. Here the CDR3 reads CASSRDSRLYGYTF. CDR3 bases: TGTGCCAGCAGCCGGGACAGCAGGCTCTATGGCTACACCTTC.

The chain couples TRBV9 to TRBJ2-7; 7 nucleotides agree with TRBD1. V lost 3 bases and J lost 5; bases outside the gene matches: 8. CDR3 size: 14 residues. The V gene's germline CDR1 is SGDLS and CDR2 YYNGEE. The CDR3 DNA sequence: TGTGCCAGCAGCGGAGAACAGGGGTTGGACGAGCAGTACTTC. Residues: CASSGEQGLDEQYF.

The chain has TRBV9 and TRBJ2-1, with D perhaps matching TRBD2 (7 bases). The CDR3 is 16 amino acids. V was clipped by 4 bases and J by 7 bases, with 21 bases between them. The germline CDR1 and CDR2 sequences are SGDLS and YYNGEE. For the CDR3, the DNA is TGTGCCAGCAGCCCCCAGGGGCGGGAGACAAGGAATGAGCAGTTCTTC. It translates to CASSPQGRETRNEQFF.

The chain couples TRBV29-1 to TRBJ2-3; D gene ambiguous. The CDR3 covers 12 residues. Trimming took off 3 bases at V and 5 bases at J, with 9 bases between the two ends. Germline V CDR1 and CDR2: SQVTM, ANQGSEA. The chain's CDR3 is CSVESRVDTQYF. The CDR3 DNA reads as TGCAGCGTTGAGTCTAGGGTAGATACGCAGTATTTT.

V and J are TRBV5-1 and TRBJ1-2; tentative D call: TRBD1 (6 bases). V lost 6 bases and J 3 bases, leaving 15 bases between the germline ends. The CDR3 runs 14 residues. Germline CDR1 and CDR2: SGHRS and YFSETQ. As DNA, the CDR3 is TGCGCCAGCAACCTAGCGGGGGCTTACTATGGCTACACCTTC. It is translated as CASNLAGAYYGYTF.

This clonotype was seen only a few times. The chain carries TRBV7-9 and TRBJ1-1; D unclear. The V and J ends lost 8 bases and 0 bases respectively, with 10 bases between them. Germline CDR1 and CDR2: SEHNR and FQNEAQ (reference sequence). The CDR3 totals 13 residues. The CDR3 spells CASAQALNTEAFF. The CDR3 DNA sequence: TGTGCCAGCGCCCAGGCCCTGAACACTGAAGCTTTCTTT.

This clonotype came up many times. The gene calls are TRBV7-2 and TRBJ2-4; TRBD1 is a possible D gene (5 bases). The CDR3 totals 13 residues. Germline loops: CDR1 SGHTA, CDR2 FQGNSA. The V end was cut by 5 bases, the J end by 3 bases, with 8 bases between. For the CDR3, the DNA is TGTGCCAGCAGCGTAGGGGTCAAAAACATTCAGTACTTC. It is translated as CASSVGVKNIQYF.

The rearrangement joins TRBV6-5 to TRBJ1-2, with 8 bases lining up with TRBD1. CDR1 is MNHEY and CDR2 is SVGAGI in the germline V gene. The V gene end was trimmed by 0 bases and the J gene end by 6 bases; junction bases not matched to a gene: 9. This CDR3 region has 16 residues. The CDR3 here is CASSYSSPGGLHGYTF. CDR3 coding DNA: TGTGCCAGCAGTTACTCTAGTCCAGGGGGCCTCCATGGCTACACCTTC.

As to this clonotype: Being one base from a much bigger clone, this may be a read error. The genes are TRBV20-1 and TRBJ2-7, with 12 positions matching TRBD1. Germline V CDR1 and CDR2: DFQATT, SNEGSKA (reference sequence). The CDR3 is made up of 14 amino acids. The ends lost 3 bases at V and 9 bases at J; junction bases unmatched: 9. Here the CDR3 DNA reads TGCAGTGCTAGTCGGGGACAGGGGGCGGAAGGGCAGTACTTC. It translates to CSASRGQGAEGQYF.